The 26 T cell receptor beta chains below were found in one sample sequenced in a study of blood T cell repertoires in COVID-19. The protocol was immunoSEQ multiplex PCR, while the TCRdb copy is restricted to in-frame clones and leaves out a portion. The table includes about 210,000 clones, approximately 80% detected once. The sample consisted of peripheral blood. Receptors were obtained from a man in his fifties or sixties with acute or convalescent COVID-19.

This clone has only a few counts. The chain employs TRBV27 and TRBJ1-1; D is undetermined. This CDR3 has 15 residues. The germline gives CDR1 MNHEY, CDR2 SMNVEV (reference sequence). Trimming pared 0 bases from V and 5 bases from J, leaving 13 bases between. This chain's CDR3 is CASSLSSFSRTEAFF. In DNA form, the CDR3 reads TGTGCCAGCAGTTTATCGAGTTTCTCGAGGACTGAAGCTTTCTTT.

In this sample, this clone turned up a few times. V and J are TRBV7-8 and TRBJ1-1; D remains unclear. Germline V CDR1 and CDR2: SGHVS, FQNEAQ. V was pared by 2 bases and J by 4 bases, with 8 bases between. CDR3 length: 13 amino acids. CDR3 nucleotides: TGTGCCAGCAGCTTAAAGTCAGGCACTGAAGCTTTCTTT. Amino acid sequence: CASSLKSGTEAFF.

Here the CDR3 DNA reads TGCGCCAGCAGCCAAGATTCTTGGGCCAAGCAGTTCTTC. This codes for CASSQDSWAKQFF. This chain uses TRBV4-1 with TRBJ2-1; D is unclear. V was trimmed by 0 bases and J by 11 bases, leaving 11 bases between them. Germline V gives CDR1 MGHRA, CDR2 YSYEKL. This CDR3 contains 13 residues.

This clone appeared a single time. This rearrangement joins TRBV7-8 to TRBJ2-1; 16 bases match TRBD2. V shed 1 base, J shed 7 bases, and the junction held 10 bases outside the gene matches. The CDR3 is made up of 19 amino acids. Germline V gives CDR1 SGHVS, CDR2 FQNEAQ. The CDR3: CASSLGPTSGLAGGNEQFF. For the CDR3, the DNA is TGTGCCAGCAGCTTAGGCCCGACTTCGGGACTAGCGGGGGGGAATGAGCAGTTCTTC.

In DNA, the CDR3 is TGCAGCGTTGATGGACAGGGGGACGCTGAAGCTTTCTTT. The encoded protein is CSVDGQGDAEAFF. The chain couples TRBV29-1 to TRBJ1-1, with 10 bases that match TRBD1. The trim removed 3 bases at V and 6 bases at J, leaving 4 bases unmatched. CDR3 length: 13 residues. Germline values: CDR1 SQVTM, CDR2 ANQGSEA. Filled out from reference TRBV29-1 and TRBJ1-1, the complete variable domain reads SAVISQKPSRDICQRGTSLTIQCQVDSQVTMMFWYRQQPGQSLTLIATANQGSEATYESGFVIDKFPISRPNLTFSTLTVSNMSPEDSSIYLCSVDGQGDAEAFFGQGTRLTVV.

The chain combines TRBV29-1 with TRBJ2-3; 12 nucleotides match TRBD2. The V segment lost 6 bases and the J segment 0 bases; nucleotides outside the gene matches: 1. CDR1 and CDR2 from the germline V gene are SQVTM and ANQGSEA. This CDR3 spans 14 amino acids. The CDR3: CSVGLAGSTDTQYF. DNA for the CDR3: TGCAGCGTCGGACTAGCGGGAAGCACAGATACGCAGTATTTT.

This chain connects TRBV20-1 to TRBJ2-5; no firm D call. The V gene lost 3 bases and the J gene lost 2 bases, with 4 bases spanning the gap. This CDR3 is 11 amino acids long. Germline CDR1 is DFQATT and CDR2 is SNEGSKA (reference sequence). CDR3 protein: CSASLQETQYF. The CDR3 region has the DNA TGCAGTGCTAGTCTTCAAGAGACCCAGTACTTC.

This chain links TRBV29-1 with TRBJ2-1; 10 bases align to TRBD2. Germline V gene sequence: CDR1 SQVTM, CDR2 ANQGSEA. The CDR3 sequence is 16 residues long. J lost 5 bases, V lost 3 bases, and 10 bases had no gene match. This CDR3 is CSVDNHPSGGNNEQFF. In DNA form, the CDR3 reads TGCAGCGTTGATAATCATCCTAGCGGGGGTAACAATGAGCAGTTCTTC.

This clone was observed a single time. The chain carries TRBV4-3 and TRBJ2-3, with TRBD2 matching 7 bases. Germline loops: CDR1 LGHNA, CDR2 YSLEER. The trim removed 1 base at V and 5 bases at J, leaving 9 bases unmatched. The CDR3 totals 16 residues. The CDR3 is CASSQGGSGVLDTQYF. Here the CDR3 DNA reads TGCGCCAGCAGCCAAGGTGGAAGCGGGGTCCTAGATACGCAGTATTTT.

This chain uses TRBV6-2 or TRBV6-3 with TRBJ1-6, with no clear D. Germline V lookup: CDR1 MNHEY, CDR2 SVGEGT. V was clipped by 3 bases and J by 0 bases, with 9 bases between them. The CDR3 is made up of 16 amino acids. CDR3 sequence reads: CASSYGESSYNSPLHF. CDR3 nucleotides: TGTGCCAGCAGTTATGGAGAGAGCTCCTATAATTCACCCCTCCACTTT.

The J gene is TRBJ2-7, the V gene TRBV19; D remains ambiguous. Germline-derived CDR1 and CDR2 are LNHDA and SQIVND (reference sequence). The CDR3 loop spans 12 amino acids. V lost 5 bases and J lost 3, with 8 bases in between. This CDR3 reads CASSFPYYEQYF. The CDR3 DNA is TGTGCCAGTAGTTTCCCGTACTACGAGCAGTACTTC.

The chain joins TRBV5-8 to TRBJ2-1; 12 positions agree with TRBD2. The V gene end was trimmed by 4 bases and the J gene end by 7 bases; junction bases not matched to a gene: 12. The germline CDR1 and CDR2 sequences are SGHTS and YDEGEE. The length of the CDR3 is 17 residues. CDR3 sequence reads: CASSLPSTSGSRNEQFF. DNA for the CDR3: TGTGCCAGCAGCCTCCCCTCGACTAGCGGGAGTCGTAATGAGCAGTTCTTC.

This clone showed up just once. CDR3 DNA sequence: TGCGCCAGCAGCCCCGGGACAGGGACCTGGGTTCCCTACGAGCAGTACTTC. This sequence encodes CASSPGTGTWVPYEQYF. The chain uses TRBV5-1 and TRBJ2-7, with TRBD1 identical over 9 bases. Looked up from germline, CDR1 is SGHRS and CDR2 is YFSETQ. Losses at the gene ends were 4 bases for V and 2 bases for J; bases not matched to a gene: 13. This CDR3 has 17 residues.

V and J are TRBV6-5 and TRBJ2-3; D is possibly TRBD2 (5 bases). Trimming took 6 bases from V and 4 from J, leaving 14 bases between them. This CDR3 spans 14 amino acids. In germline, CDR1 is MNHEY, CDR2 SVGAGI. As DNA, the CDR3 is TGTGCCAGCAGCCTCCGTGAGGGTTCAGATACGCAGTATTTT. It yields the protein CASSLREGSDTQYF.

The chain recombines TRBV4-2 with TRBJ2-7; 7 nucleotides agree with TRBD1. V was pared by 4 bases and J by 5 bases, with 11 bases of the junction left unmatched. Looked up from germline, CDR1 is LGHNA and CDR2 is YNFKEQ. This CDR3 has 15 residues. CDR3 in amino acids: CASSPSGTEGDEQYF. In DNA form, the CDR3 reads TGTGCCAGCAGCCCATCCGGGACAGAGGGCGACGAGCAGTACTTC.

The chain joins TRBV19 to TRBJ1-2; D may be TRBD1 (6 bases). V was cut by 4 bases and J by 4 bases, with 22 bases left in between. The CDR3 has 17 residues. Germline CDR1 LNHDA, CDR2 SQIVND (reference sequence). CDR3 sequence (DNA): TGTGCCAGTAGTAAGTATCTCAACCGGGACATCTTCTATGGCTACACCTTC. Protein sequence: CASSKYLNRDIFYGYTF.

This clone was counted a few times. The chain recombines TRBV19 with TRBJ1-1, with TRBD1 as a possible D gene (5 bases). V gave up 7 bases and J gave up 3 bases, with 12 bases separating them. The CDR3 is 13 amino acids. Germline values: CDR1 LNHDA, CDR2 SQIVND (reference sequence). CDR3 sequence reads: CASTGGRYTEAFF. CDR3 DNA: TGTGCCAGTACGGGGGGGAGGTACACTGAAGCTTTCTTT. Supplemented by reference TRBV19 and TRBJ1-1, the full variable domain reads DGGITQSPKYLFRKEGQNVTLSCEQNLNHDAMYWYRQDPGQGLRLIYYSQIVNDFQKGDIAEGYSVSREKKESFPLTVTSAQKNPTAFYLCASTGGRYTEAFFGQGTRLTVV.

The gene calls are TRBV25-1 and TRBJ2-7; TRBD1 might be the D (6 bases). This CDR3 contains 16 residues. V was cut by 5 bases and J by 1 base, with 18 bases left in between. Germline V gene lookup returns CDR1 MGHDK and CDR2 SYGVNS. CDR3 coding DNA: TGTGCCAGCAGTCCGGCGGCAGGGGTAGATTCCTACGAGCAGTACTTC. It specifies CASSPAAGVDSYEQYF.

CDR3 protein: CASSYGQGRDQPQHF. The DNA for the CDR3 is TGTGCCAGCAGTTACGGACAGGGTCGGGATCAGCCCCAGCATTTT. The gene calls are TRBV6-5 and TRBJ1-5; 8 bases line up with TRBD1. Unmatched junction bases numbered 5, after V lost 2 bases and J lost 5 bases. Looked up from germline, CDR1 is MNHEY and CDR2 is SVGAGI. This CDR3 is 15 amino acids long.

This clone was recorded once. J is TRBJ1-4 and V is TRBV10-1; TRBD1 is a possible D gene (5 bases). Germline loops: CDR1 WNHNN, CDR2 SYGVQD (reference sequence). The V and J ends lost 8 bases and 6 bases respectively, with 19 bases between them. CDR3 size: 15 residues. The DNA for the CDR3 is TGCGCCAGCTCCGGGAGTCGGCAGGGTGATGAAAAACTGTTTTTT. It is translated as CASSGSRQGDEKLFF.

This clone was detected only a few times. V usage is TRBV6-4 and J usage is TRBJ2-1; 9 nucleotides align to TRBD1. Germline CDR1 is MRHNA and CDR2 is SNTAGT. J was trimmed by 4 bases and V by 4 bases; bases with no gene match: 5. The CDR3 sequence is 15 residues long. The CDR3 here is CASSGGTGQYNEQFF. DNA of the CDR3: TGTGCCAGCAGTGGGGGGACAGGGCAGTACAATGAGCAGTTCTTC.

This clone appeared a few times. The chain joins TRBV3-1 (or the pseudogene TRBV3-2) to TRBJ1-6; D possibly corresponds to TRBD1 (5 bases). Per germline, CDR1 LGHDT and CDR2 YNNKEL (reference sequence). V lost 1 base and J 3 bases, leaving 10 bases between the germline ends. There are 16 residues in the CDR3. CDR3 bases: TGTGCCAGCAGCCAAGCGGGGGGAGGCTATAATTCACCCCTCCACTTT. Its translation: CASSQAGGGYNSPLHF.

This sequence joins TRBV12-5 and TRBJ1-2; no clear D gene. Looked up from germline, CDR1 is LGHNT and CDR2 is FRNRAP. Between the trimmed V and J ends, which lost 5 bases and 10 bases, there was a span of 14 bases. There are 12 residues in the CDR3. The CDR3 nucleotides are TGTGCTAGTGGTAGAGACGAAGCGGTCTACACCTTC. Translating gives CASGRDEAVYTF. Filled out from reference TRBV12-5 and TRBJ1-2, the complete variable domain reads DARVTQTPRHKVTEMGQEVTMRCQPILGHNTVFWYRQTMMQGLELLAYFRNRAPLDDSGMPKDRFSAEMPDATLATLKIQPSEPRDSAVYFCASGRDEAVYTFGSGTRLTVV.

The V and J genes are TRBV5-6 and TRBJ1-5; tentative D call: TRBD1 (6 bases). Germline V gives CDR1 SGHDT, CDR2 YYEEEE. This CDR3 has 16 amino acids. V lost 1 base to trimming and J lost 2 bases, with 13 bases between them. CDR3 in amino acids: CASSLLGGVGNQPQHF. The CDR3 DNA follows: TGTGCCAGCAGCTTGTTAGGGGGGGTAGGCAATCAGCCCCAGCATTTT.

This chain joins TRBV2 and TRBJ1-6, with D possibly TRBD1 on 5 matching bases. The CDR3 length is 15 residues. Trimming took off 3 bases at V and 5 bases at J, with 11 bases between the two ends. From germline, CDR1 is SNHLY and CDR2 FYNNEI. In nucleotides, the CDR3 is TGTGCCAGCAGTGAGCAGGGTTCAGATAATTCACCCCTCCACTTT. Protein sequence: CASSEQGSDNSPLHF.

The rearrangement joins TRBV10-2 to TRBJ1-2, with D unclear. V was clipped by 0 bases and J by 5 bases, with 10 bases between them. The CDR3 is 14 amino acids. CDR1 WSHSY and CDR2 SAAADI come from the germline V gene. The CDR3 coding sequence is TGCGCCAGCAGTGAGTCGGCGGGCCCATATGGCTACACCTTC. This sequence encodes CASSESAGPYGYTF.